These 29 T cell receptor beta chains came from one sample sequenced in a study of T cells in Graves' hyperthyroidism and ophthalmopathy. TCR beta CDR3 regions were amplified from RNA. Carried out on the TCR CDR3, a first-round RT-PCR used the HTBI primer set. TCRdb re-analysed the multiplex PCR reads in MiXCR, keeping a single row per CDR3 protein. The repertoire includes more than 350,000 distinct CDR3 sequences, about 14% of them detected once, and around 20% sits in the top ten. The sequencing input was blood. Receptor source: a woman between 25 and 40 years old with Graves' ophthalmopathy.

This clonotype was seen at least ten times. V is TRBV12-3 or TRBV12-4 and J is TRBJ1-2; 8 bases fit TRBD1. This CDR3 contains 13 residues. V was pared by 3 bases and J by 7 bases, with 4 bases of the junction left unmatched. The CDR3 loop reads CASSLDRAGGYTF. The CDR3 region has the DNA TGTGCCAGCAGTTTGGACAGGGCAGGTGGCTACACCTTC.

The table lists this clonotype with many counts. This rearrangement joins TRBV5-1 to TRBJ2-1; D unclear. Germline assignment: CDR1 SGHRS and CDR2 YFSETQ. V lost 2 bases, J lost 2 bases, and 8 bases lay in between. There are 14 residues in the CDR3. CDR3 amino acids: CASSFTGPYNEQFF. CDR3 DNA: TGCGCCAGCAGCTTCACGGGCCCCTACAATGAGCAGTTCTTC.

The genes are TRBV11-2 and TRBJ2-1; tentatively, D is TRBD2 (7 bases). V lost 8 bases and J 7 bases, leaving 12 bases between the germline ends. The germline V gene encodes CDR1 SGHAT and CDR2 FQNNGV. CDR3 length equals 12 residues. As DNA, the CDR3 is TGTGCCAGCTCGGCGGGGGCTAATGAGCAGTTCTTC. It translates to CASSAGANEQFF.

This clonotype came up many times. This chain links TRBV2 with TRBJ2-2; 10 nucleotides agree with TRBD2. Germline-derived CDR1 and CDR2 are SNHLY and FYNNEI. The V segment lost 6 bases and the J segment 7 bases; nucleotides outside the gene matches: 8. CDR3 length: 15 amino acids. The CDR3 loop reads CASRGLATSGGELFF. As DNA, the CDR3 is TGTGCCAGCAGGGGACTAGCGACTTCGGGCGGGGAGCTGTTTTTT. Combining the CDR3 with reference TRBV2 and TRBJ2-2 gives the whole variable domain EPEVTQTPSHQVTQMGQEVILRCVPISNHLYFYWYRQILGQKVEFLVSFYNNEISEKSEIFDDQFSVERPDGSNFTLKIRSTKLEDSAMYFCASRGLATSGGELFFGEGSRLTVL.

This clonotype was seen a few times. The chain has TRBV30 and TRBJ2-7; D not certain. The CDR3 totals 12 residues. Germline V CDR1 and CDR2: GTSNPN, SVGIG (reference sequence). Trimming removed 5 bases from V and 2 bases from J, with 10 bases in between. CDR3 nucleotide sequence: TGTGCCTGGCTAACTGAAGCCTACGAGCAGTACTTC. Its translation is CAWLTEAYEQYF.

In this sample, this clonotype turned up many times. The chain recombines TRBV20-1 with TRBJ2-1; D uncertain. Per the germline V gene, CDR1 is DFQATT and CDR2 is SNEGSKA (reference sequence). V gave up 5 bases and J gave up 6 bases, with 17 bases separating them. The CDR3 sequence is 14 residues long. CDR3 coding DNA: TGCAGTGCTTCCCGGGTACTCGGTAGCAATGAGCAGTTCTTC. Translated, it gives CSASRVLGSNEQFF.

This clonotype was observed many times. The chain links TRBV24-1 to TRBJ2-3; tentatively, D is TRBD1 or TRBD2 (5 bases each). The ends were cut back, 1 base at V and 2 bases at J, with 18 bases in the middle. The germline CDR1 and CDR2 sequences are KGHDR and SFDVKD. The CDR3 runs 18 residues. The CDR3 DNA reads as TGTGCCACCAGTGATTTAAACTTGGGACCGGAATACACAGATACGCAGTATTTT. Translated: CATSDLNLGPEYTDTQYF.

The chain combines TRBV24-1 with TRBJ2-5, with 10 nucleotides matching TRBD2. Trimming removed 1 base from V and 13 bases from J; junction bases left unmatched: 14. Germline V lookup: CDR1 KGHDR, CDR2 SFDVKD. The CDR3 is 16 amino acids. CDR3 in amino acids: CATSDFAASGGPRVYF. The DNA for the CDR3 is TGTGCCACCAGTGATTTTGCGGCTAGCGGGGGCCCCAGGGTGTACTTC.

CDR3 sequence: CASSQGLAGGRRYEQYF. The CDR3, as DNA: TGTGCCAGCAGCCAGGGACTAGCGGGGGGCAGACGGTACGAGCAGTACTTC. This chain links TRBV11-2 with TRBJ2-7, with 15 nucleotides matching TRBD2. This CDR3 has 17 residues. The germline CDR1 and CDR2 sequences are SGHAT and FQNNGV. The trim removed 5 bases at V and 4 bases at J, leaving 9 bases unmatched. The complete variable domain, with remaining parts taken from reference TRBV11-2 and TRBJ2-7, reads EAGVAQSPRYKIIEKRQSVAFWCNPISGHATLYWYQQILGQGPKLLIQFQNNGVVDDSQLPKDRFSAERLKGVDSTLKIQPAKLEDSAVYLCASSQGLAGGRRYEQYFGPGTRLTVT.

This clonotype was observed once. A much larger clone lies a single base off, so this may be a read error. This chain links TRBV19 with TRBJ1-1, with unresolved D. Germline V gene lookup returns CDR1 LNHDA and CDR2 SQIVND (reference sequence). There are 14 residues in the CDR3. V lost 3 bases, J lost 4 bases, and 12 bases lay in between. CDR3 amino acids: CASSMKGPSTEAFF. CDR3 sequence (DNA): TGTGCCAGTAGTATGAAGGGTCCGAGCACTGAAGCTTTCTTT.

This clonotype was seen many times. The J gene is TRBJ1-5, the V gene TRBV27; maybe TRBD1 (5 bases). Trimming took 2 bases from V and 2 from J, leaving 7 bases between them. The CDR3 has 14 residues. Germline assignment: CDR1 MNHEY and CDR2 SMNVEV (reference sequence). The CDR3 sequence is CASSLVQGNQPQHF. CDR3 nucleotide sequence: TGTGCCAGCAGTTTAGTACAGGGCAATCAGCCCCAGCATTTT.

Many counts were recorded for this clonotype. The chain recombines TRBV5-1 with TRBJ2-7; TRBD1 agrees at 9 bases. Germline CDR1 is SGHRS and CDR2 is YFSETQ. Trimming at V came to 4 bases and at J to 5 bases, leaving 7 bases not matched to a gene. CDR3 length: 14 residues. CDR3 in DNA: TGCGCCAGCAGCCGAGGGGACAGGGCCGACGAGCAGTACTTC. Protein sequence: CASSRGDRADEQYF.

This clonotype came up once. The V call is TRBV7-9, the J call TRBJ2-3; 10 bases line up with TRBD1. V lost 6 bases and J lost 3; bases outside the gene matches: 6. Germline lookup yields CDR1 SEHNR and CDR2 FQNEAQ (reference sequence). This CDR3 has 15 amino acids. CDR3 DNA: TGTGCCAGCAGTAAGGGACAGGGGTGGACAGATACGCAGTATTTT. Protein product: CASSKGQGWTDTQYF.

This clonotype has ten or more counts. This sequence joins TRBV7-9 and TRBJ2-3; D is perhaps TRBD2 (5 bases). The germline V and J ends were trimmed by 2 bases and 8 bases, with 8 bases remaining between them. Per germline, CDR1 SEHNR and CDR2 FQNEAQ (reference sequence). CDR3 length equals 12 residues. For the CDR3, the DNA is TGTGCCAGCAGCTTACGGGAAAGTACGCAGTATTTT. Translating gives CASSLRESTQYF.

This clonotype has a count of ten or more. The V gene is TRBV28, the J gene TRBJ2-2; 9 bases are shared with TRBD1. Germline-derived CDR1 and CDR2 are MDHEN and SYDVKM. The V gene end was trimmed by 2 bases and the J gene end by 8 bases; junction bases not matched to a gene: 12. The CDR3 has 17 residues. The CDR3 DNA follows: TGTGCCAGCAGTTTACATTTTCCGGGACAGGGAAAAGGGGAGCTGTTTTTT. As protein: CASSLHFPGQGKGELFF.

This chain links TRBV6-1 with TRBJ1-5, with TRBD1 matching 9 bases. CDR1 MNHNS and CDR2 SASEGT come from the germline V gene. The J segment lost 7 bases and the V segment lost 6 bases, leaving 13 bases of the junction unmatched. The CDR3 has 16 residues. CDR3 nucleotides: TGTGCCAGCAGCCGGGACAGGGAACCAACAGGACAGCCCCAGCATTTT. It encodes CASSRDREPTGQPQHF.

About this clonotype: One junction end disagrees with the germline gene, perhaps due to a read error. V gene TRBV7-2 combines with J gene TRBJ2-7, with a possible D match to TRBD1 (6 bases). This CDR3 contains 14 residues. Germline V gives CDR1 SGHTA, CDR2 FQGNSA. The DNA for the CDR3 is TGTGCCAGCAGCTCCTGGACAGACTCCTACGAGCATTACTTC. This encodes CASSSWTDSYEHYF.

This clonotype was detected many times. The CDR3 nucleotides read TGTGCCAGCAGCTTGTCGTCGTGGGAGCTGTTTTTT. Protein: CASSLSSWELFF. This chain uses TRBV11-2 with TRBJ2-2; D is unresolved. CDR1 and CDR2 from the germline V gene are SGHAT and FQNNGV. The CDR3 sequence is 12 residues long. Trimming stripped 3 bases from V and 9 bases from J, with 8 bases between.

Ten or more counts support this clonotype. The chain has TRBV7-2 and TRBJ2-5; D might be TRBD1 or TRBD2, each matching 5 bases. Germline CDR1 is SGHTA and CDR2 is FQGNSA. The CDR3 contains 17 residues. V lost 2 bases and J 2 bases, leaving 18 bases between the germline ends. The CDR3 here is CASSLKGGGVPQETQYF. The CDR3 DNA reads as TGTGCCAGCAGCTTAAAGGGTGGGGGAGTACCTCAAGAGACCCAGTACTTC.

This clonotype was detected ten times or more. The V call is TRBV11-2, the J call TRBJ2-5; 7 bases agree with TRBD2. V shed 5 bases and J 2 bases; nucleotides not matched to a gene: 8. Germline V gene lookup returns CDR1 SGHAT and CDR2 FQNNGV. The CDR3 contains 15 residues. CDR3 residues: CASSEGRASQETQYF. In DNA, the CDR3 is TGTGCCAGCAGCGAGGGGAGGGCAAGTCAAGAGACCCAGTACTTC. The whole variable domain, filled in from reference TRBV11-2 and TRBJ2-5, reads EAGVAQSPRYKIIEKRQSVAFWCNPISGHATLYWYQQILGQGPKLLIQFQNNGVVDDSQLPKDRFSAERLKGVDSTLKIQPAKLEDSAVYLCASSEGRASQETQYFGPGTRLLVL.

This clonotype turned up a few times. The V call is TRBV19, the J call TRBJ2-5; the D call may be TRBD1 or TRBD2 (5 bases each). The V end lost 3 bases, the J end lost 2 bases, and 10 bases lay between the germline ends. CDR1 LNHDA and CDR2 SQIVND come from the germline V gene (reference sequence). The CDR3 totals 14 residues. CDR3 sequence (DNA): TGTGCCAGTAGTATCAGGGACCAGCAAGAGACCCAGTACTTC. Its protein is CASSIRDQQETQYF.

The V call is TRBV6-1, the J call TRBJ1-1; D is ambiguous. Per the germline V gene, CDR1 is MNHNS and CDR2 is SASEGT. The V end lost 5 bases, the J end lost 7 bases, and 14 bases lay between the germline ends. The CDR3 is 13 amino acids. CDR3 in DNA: TGTGCCAGCAGTAATCTTCTCGACGGTGAAGCTTTCTTT. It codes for CASSNLLDGEAFF.

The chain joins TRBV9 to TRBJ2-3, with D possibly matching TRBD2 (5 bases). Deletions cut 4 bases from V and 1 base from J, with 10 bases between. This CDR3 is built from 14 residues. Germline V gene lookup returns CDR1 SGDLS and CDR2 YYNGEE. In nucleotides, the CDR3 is TGTGCCAGCAGCTCAGACGGGGGCACAGATACGCAGTATTTT. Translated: CASSSDGGTDTQYF.

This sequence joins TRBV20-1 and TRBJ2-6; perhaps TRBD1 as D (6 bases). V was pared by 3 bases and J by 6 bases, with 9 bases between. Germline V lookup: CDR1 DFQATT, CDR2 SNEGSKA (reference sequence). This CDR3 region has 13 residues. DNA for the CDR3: TGCAGTGCTAGGGACAGCACGGCCAACGTCCTGACTTTC. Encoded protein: CSARDSTANVLTF.

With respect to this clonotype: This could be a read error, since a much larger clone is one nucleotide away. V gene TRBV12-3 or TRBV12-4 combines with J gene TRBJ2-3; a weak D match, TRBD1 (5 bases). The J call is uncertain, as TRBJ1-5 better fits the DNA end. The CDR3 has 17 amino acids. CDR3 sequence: CASSLGRKGIGADTQHF. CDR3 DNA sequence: TGTGCCAGCAGCTTGGGGCGGAAGGGAATTGGCGCAGATACGCAGCATTTT.

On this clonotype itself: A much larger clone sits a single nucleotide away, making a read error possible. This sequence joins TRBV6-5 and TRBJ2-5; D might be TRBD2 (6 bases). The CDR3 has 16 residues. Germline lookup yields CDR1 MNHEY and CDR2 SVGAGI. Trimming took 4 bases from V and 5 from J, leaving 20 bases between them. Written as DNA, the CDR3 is TGTGCCAGCAGTTGGGGTGGGAGTGGCGGGGTGGAGACCCAGTACTTC. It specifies CASSWGGSGGVETQYF.

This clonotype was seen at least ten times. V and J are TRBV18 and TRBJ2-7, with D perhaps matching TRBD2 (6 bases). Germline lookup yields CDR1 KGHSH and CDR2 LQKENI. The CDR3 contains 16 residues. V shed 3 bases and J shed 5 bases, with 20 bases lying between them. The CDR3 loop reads CASSPNRAGIGDEQYF. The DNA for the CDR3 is TGTGCCAGCTCACCGAATCGGGCGGGAATTGGTGACGAGCAGTACTTC.

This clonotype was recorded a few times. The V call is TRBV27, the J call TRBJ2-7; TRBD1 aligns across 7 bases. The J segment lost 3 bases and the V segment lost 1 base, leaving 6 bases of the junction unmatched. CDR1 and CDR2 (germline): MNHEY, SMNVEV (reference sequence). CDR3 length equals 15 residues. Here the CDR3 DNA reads TGTGCCAGCAGTTTATTTCGGGACAGATACTACGAGCAGTACTTC. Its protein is CASSLFRDRYYEQYF.

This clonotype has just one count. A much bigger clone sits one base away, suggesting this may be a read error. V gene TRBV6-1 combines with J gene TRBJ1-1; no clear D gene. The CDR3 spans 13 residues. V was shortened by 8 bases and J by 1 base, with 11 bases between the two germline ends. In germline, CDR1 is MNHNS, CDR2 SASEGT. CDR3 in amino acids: CASLGYSNTEAFF. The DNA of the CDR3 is TGTGCCAGCCTCGGCTACTCGAACACTGAAGCTTTCTTT.